These 28 T cell receptor beta chains share one sample of origin, sequenced in a study of T cells in Graves' hyperthyroidism and ophthalmopathy. The investigators amplified TCR beta CDR3 regions from RNA transcripts. First-round RT-PCR of the TCR CDR3 relied on the HTBI primer set. Via MiXCR, TCRdb re-called the multiplex PCR reads, giving one row per CDR3 protein. Of a few hundred thousand distinct CDR3 sequences listed, around 17% were seen once; the top ten hold around 43%. Specimen: blood. The source of these receptors is a man in his forties with Graves' hyperthyroidism.

This clonotype was found many times. The chain employs TRBV3-1 and TRBJ1-1; D is possibly TRBD1 (6 bases). Trimming cost V 5 bases and J 2 bases, with 15 bases left between them. The CDR3 has 15 residues. The germline gives CDR1 LGHDT, CDR2 YNNKEL (reference sequence). The CDR3 sequence is CASSYTGTPNTEAFF. As DNA, the CDR3 is TGTGCCAGCAGCTATACCGGGACACCTAACACTGAAGCTTTCTTT.

This chain connects TRBV7-9 to TRBJ2-5; 14 bases match TRBD2. V lost 5 bases and J lost 5; bases outside the gene matches: 7. The germline gives CDR1 SEHNR, CDR2 FQNEAQ (reference sequence). The CDR3 contains 16 residues. CDR3 loop: CASSRLAGGIAETQYF. The CDR3 nucleotides are TGTGCCAGCAGCCGACTAGCGGGGGGGATTGCGGAGACCCAGTACTTC.

In this sample, this clonotype turned up many times. The chain carries TRBV29-1 and TRBJ2-5; weak D call: TRBD2 (5 bases). The V and J ends lost 5 bases and 2 bases respectively, with 15 bases between them. Germline lookup yields CDR1 SQVTM and CDR2 ANQGSEA. The CDR3 length is 14 residues. The CDR3 DNA sequence: TGCAGCGTTCGGGATTCCCAGTGGCAAGAGACCCAGTACTTC. It is translated as CSVRDSQWQETQYF.

On this clonotype: At one of its ends the junction is not consistent with the germline gene, which may arise from a read error. This chain uses TRBV6-2 or TRBV6-3 with TRBJ1-2, with D possibly matching TRBD1 (5 bases). Per germline, CDR1 MNHEY and CDR2 SVGEGT. The CDR3 contains 13 residues. The CDR3 spells CASAGAWNSGYTF. The CDR3 bases are TGTGCCAGCGCTGGGGCGTGGAACTCTGGCTACACCTTC.

This clonotype has at least ten counts. The rearrangement joins TRBV15 to TRBJ2-1, with D possibly TRBD1 on 7 matching bases. V lost 2 bases, J lost 6 bases, and 20 bases lay in between. Germline V gene lookup returns CDR1 LNHNV and CDR2 YYDKDF (reference sequence). This CDR3 spans 17 amino acids. In DNA form, the CDR3 reads TGTGCCACCAGCAGATCCCTGACAGGGTGGGGGGTCAATGAGCAGTTCTTC. As protein: CATSRSLTGWGVNEQFF.

The chain couples TRBV5-8 to TRBJ1-1; no definite D call. V was shortened by 2 bases and J by 0 bases, with 8 bases between the two germline ends. Germline CDR1 is SGHTS and CDR2 is YDEGEE. The CDR3 is made up of 14 amino acids. Written as DNA, the CDR3 is TGTGCCAGCAGCTTAGAACGAGTGAACACTGAAGCTTTCTTT. It translates to CASSLERVNTEAFF.

This clonotype was observed at least ten times. V usage is TRBV5-6 and J usage is TRBJ2-6; 7 positions match TRBD1. J gave up 0 bases and V 0 bases, and 9 bases lay outside the gene matches. Germline V CDR1 and CDR2: SGHDT, YYEEEE. The CDR3 has 19 amino acids. In DNA form, the CDR3 reads TGTGCCAGCAGCTTGGATGTCGGGACAGACCTCTCTGGGGCCAACGTCCTGACTTTC. Translated: CASSLDVGTDLSGANVLTF.

This clonotype was counted a few times. The CDR3 loop is CAISESGGGLITDTQYF. The CDR3 DNA is TGTGCCATCAGTGAGTCAGGTGGGGGGTTAATCACAGATACGCAGTATTTT. The J gene is TRBJ2-3, the V gene TRBV10-3; D is perhaps TRBD2 (6 bases). V was trimmed by 0 bases and J by 2 bases, leaving 15 bases between them. The CDR3 length is 17 residues. The germline CDR1 and CDR2 sequences are ENHRY and SYGVKD.

This clonotype was observed many times. This chain connects TRBV7-8 to TRBJ2-5; D is unclear. Deletions cut 2 bases from V and 3 bases from J, with 7 bases between. From germline, CDR1 is SGHVS and CDR2 FQNEAQ. The CDR3 is made up of 13 amino acids. CDR3 in DNA: TGTGCCAGCAGCTTATTTGGTGAAGAGACCCAGTACTTC. Amino acid sequence: CASSLFGEETQYF.

The rearrangement links TRBV10-3 to TRBJ1-6; D is uncertain. Germline lookup yields CDR1 ENHRY and CDR2 SYGVKD. The V end was cut by 2 bases, the J end by 5 bases, with 10 bases between. This CDR3 comprises 15 residues. The CDR3 DNA is TGTGCCATCAGTGAGGCGCAGGTTAATAATTCACCCCTCCACTTT. Its translation is CAISEAQVNNSPLHF.

The chain recombines TRBV7-3 with TRBJ2-7, with TRBD2 matching 12 bases. The CDR3 has 16 amino acids. The trim removed 5 bases at V and 0 bases at J, leaving 5 bases unmatched. In germline, CDR1 is SGHTA, CDR2 FQGTGA. The CDR3 spells CASSRLAGEISYEQYF. DNA for the CDR3: TGTGCCAGCAGCCGACTAGCGGGGGAGATCTCCTACGAGCAGTACTTC.

The rearrangement links TRBV28 to TRBJ1-1; 9 nucleotides line up with TRBD1. The ends lost 5 bases at V and 7 bases at J; junction bases unmatched: 17. Germline-derived CDR1 and CDR2 are MDHEN and SYDVKM. The CDR3 sequence is 17 residues long. This chain's CDR3 is CASSRTRSRTGEGEAFF. In DNA, the CDR3 is TGTGCCAGCAGTCGCACCCGCTCCCGGACAGGGGAAGGTGAAGCTTTCTTT.

Remarks on this clonotype: With a much larger clone just one base away, this may be a read error. The V gene is TRBV2, the J gene TRBJ1-5; D possibly corresponds to TRBD1 (5 bases). V was cut by 6 bases and J by 5 bases, with 11 bases left in between. The CDR3 totals 13 residues. Germline CDR1 reads SNHLY; CDR2 reads FYNNEI. The CDR3 bases are TGTGCCAGCAGGGGACTGTTATATCAGCCCCAGCATTTT. Translated: CASRGLLYQPQHF.

This clonotype came up many times. The chain carries TRBV20-1 and TRBJ1-1; D not certain. Germline V gene data show CDR1 as DFQATT and CDR2 as SNEGSKA (reference sequence). This CDR3 has 13 amino acids. Trimming stripped 2 bases from V and 1 base from J, with 8 bases between. The CDR3 DNA reads TGCAGTGCTAGACCCGGAGGGAACACTGAAGCTTTCTTT. Translating it yields CSARPGGNTEAFF.

This clonotype was seen only a few times. The chain combines TRBV18 with TRBJ1-4, with TRBD1 matching over 8 bases. Per the germline V gene, CDR1 is KGHSH and CDR2 is LQKENI. The CDR3 contains 16 residues. Unmatched junction bases numbered 10, after V lost 3 bases and J lost 7 bases. DNA of the CDR3: TGTGCCAGCTCACCCGGGACAGGAAGGTGGGGTGAAAAACTGTTTTTT. It encodes CASSPGTGRWGEKLFF.

This clonotype was picked up many times. The chain links TRBV20-1 to TRBJ2-1; 8 bases match TRBD2. From germline, CDR1 is DFQATT and CDR2 SNEGSKA (reference sequence). This CDR3 comprises 14 residues. J lost 6 bases, V lost 7 bases, and 11 bases had no gene match. The DNA of the CDR3 is TGCAGTGGCCAGCGGGGGCCTCTTATCAATGAGCAGTTCTTC. This translates into CSGQRGPLINEQFF.

The chain couples TRBV6-1 to TRBJ2-5; 14 bases agree with TRBD2. Germline trimming cut 5 bases from V and 5 bases from J; bases unmatched to any gene: 7. Looked up from germline, CDR1 is MNHNS and CDR2 is SASEGT. The length of the CDR3 is 16 residues. CDR3 sequence reads: CASSKGLAGAQETQYF. As DNA, the CDR3 is TGTGCCAGCAGTAAGGGACTAGCGGGAGCGCAGGAGACCCAGTACTTC.

As for this clonotype: Germline and junction disagree at one end, which may indicate a read error. The CDR3, as DNA: TGCGCCAGCAGCTCTTCACTCGGGGGGGAGATGAACACTGAAGCTTCCTTT. Protein sequence: CASSSSLGGEMNTEASF. The chain links TRBV5-1 to TRBJ1-1; D perhaps matches TRBD1 (5 bases). This CDR3 has 17 amino acids. Per germline, CDR1 SGHRS and CDR2 YFSETQ.

Points on this clonotype: A much more abundant neighbour one base away suggests this may be a read error. The V and J genes are TRBV29-1 and TRBJ1-2; D is undetermined. The CDR3 is made up of 13 amino acids. Trimming left V 7 bases short and J 4 bases short, with 16 bases between. Germline-derived CDR1 and CDR2 are SQVTM and ANQGSEA. The CDR3 sequence: CSAWTDPTYGYTF. The CDR3 bases are TGCAGCGCATGGACCGACCCCACCTATGGCTACACCTTC.

This clonotype was counted at least ten times. The chain couples TRBV24-1 to TRBJ2-1; unclear D gene. The CDR3 extends over 16 amino acids. The germline gives CDR1 KGHDR, CDR2 SFDVKD. The germline V and J ends were trimmed by 4 bases and 0 bases, with 12 bases remaining between them. This chain's CDR3 is CATSDPEASSYNEQFF. Written as DNA, the CDR3 is TGTGCCACCAGTGACCCAGAGGCGAGCTCCTACAATGAGCAGTTCTTC.

In its sample, this clonotype was seen a few times. The J gene is TRBJ1-4, the V gene TRBV12-3 or TRBV12-4; a possible D gene is TRBD1 (5 bases). CDR3 length: 15 amino acids. V gave up 2 bases and J gave up 5 bases, with 12 bases separating them. CDR3 DNA sequence: TGTGCCAGCAGTTTATACAGGTCTGAGAATGAAAAACTGTTTTTT. It is translated as CASSLYRSENEKLFF.

Turning to this clonotype: Since a much larger clone is just one base distant, this may be a read error. The rearrangement joins TRBV28 to TRBJ1-1; D is unclear. The CDR3 totals 11 residues. Trimming stripped 5 bases from V and 6 bases from J, with 7 bases between. Germline V CDR1 and CDR2: MDHEN, SYDVKM. DNA of the CDR3: TGTGCCAGCAGTGCGACGGCTGAAGCTTTCTTT. Its protein product is CASSATAEAFF.

With regard to this clonotype: This may arise from a read error, as a much more abundant clone is one base away. V and J are TRBV15 and TRBJ1-5, with D unclear. V lost 5 bases and J 4 bases, leaving 9 bases between the germline ends. CDR1 is LNHNV and CDR2 is YYDKDF in the germline V gene (reference sequence). The CDR3 runs to 13 residues. The CDR3 DNA reads as TGTGCCACCAGCGGAAGAACTAATCAGCCCCAGCATTTT. This gives the protein CATSGRTNQPQHF.

This clonotype has a count of ten or more. The gene calls are TRBV20-1 and TRBJ1-1; the D gene is possibly TRBD1 (5 bases). V lost 3 bases, J lost 8 bases, and 13 bases lay in between. This CDR3 contains 12 residues. The V gene's germline CDR1 is DFQATT and CDR2 SNEGSKA (reference sequence). Here the CDR3 DNA reads TGCAGTGCTAGTAGAGGAGAGGGGGAAGCTTTCTTT. Its protein product is CSASRGEGEAFF.

This clonotype has more than one count but fewer than ten. V gene TRBV20-1 combines with J gene TRBJ2-5; 8 bases agree with TRBD1. This CDR3 has 14 residues. The V and J ends lost 6 bases and 5 bases, in that order; junction bases with no gene match: 11. Germline V gives CDR1 DFQATT, CDR2 SNEGSKA (reference sequence). The CDR3 loop is CSAQRTGTRETQYF. The CDR3 DNA sequence: TGCAGTGCGCAAAGGACAGGGACTCGGGAGACCCAGTACTTC.

This clonotype appeared many times. The chain is built from TRBV15 and TRBJ1-1, with TRBD1 as a possible D gene (6 bases). This CDR3 has 15 amino acids. CDR1 and CDR2 (germline): LNHNV, YYDKDF (reference sequence). Trimming shortened V by 4 bases and J by 1 base, and 13 bases separated the two germline ends. Here the CDR3 reads CATSTQTGPNTEAFF. The CDR3, as DNA: TGTGCCACCAGCACACAAACAGGGCCGAACACTGAAGCTTTCTTT. The full variable domain, its missing parts supplied by reference TRBV15 and TRBJ1-1, is DAMVIQNPRYQVTQFGKPVTLSCSQTLNHNVMYWYQQKSSQAPKLLFHYYDKDFNNEADTPDNFQSRRPNTSFCFLDIRSPGLGDTAMYLCATSTQTGPNTEAFFGQGTRLTVV.

This clonotype was detected ten times or more. The chain employs TRBV20-1 and TRBJ1-2, with D possibly TRBD1 on 5 matching bases. The V end was cut by 3 bases, the J end by 3 bases, with 11 bases between. Germline V gene lookup returns CDR1 DFQATT and CDR2 SNEGSKA (reference sequence). This CDR3 has 13 amino acids. The CDR3 nucleotides are TGCAGTGCTAGGAAACAGGAAGACTATGGCTACACCTTC. It is translated as CSARKQEDYGYTF.

Concerning this clonotype itself: A much larger clone lies one base from this, so it may be a read error. This chain connects TRBV30 to TRBJ2-2, with TRBD2 as a possible D gene (5 bases). Germline assignment: CDR1 GTSNPN and CDR2 SVGIG (reference sequence). The CDR3 totals 13 residues. The CDR3 coding sequence is TGTGCCTGGAGTGTACGGGGTATCGGGGAGCTGGTTTTT. Translation gives CAWSVRGIGELVF.